These T cell receptor beta chains were read from a single sample in a study of shared clonotypes between healthy human individuals. The protocol was immunoSEQ multiplex PCR, while the TCRdb copy is restricted to in-frame clones and leaves out a portion. The repertoire holds roughly 2.5 million clones, with more than 90% as singletons. The sample taken for sequencing was naive CD4+ T cells sorted from blood. The receptor set was obtained from a man between 18 and 29 years old in good health. Both conserved end residues are part of each CDR3. D genes are given only for firm matches. Clone sizes are given selectively: once, few, many, or a class where the clone is expanded.

D gene: NA
clone size: NA
J gene: TRBJ2-5
V gene: TRBV6-5
CDR3 protein: CASSARDTQYF
CDR3 DNA: TGTGCCAGCAGTGCCCGGGACACCCAGTACTTC

D gene: NA
clone size: NA
J gene: TRBJ1-5
V gene: TRBV5-6
CDR3 protein: CASSLGRNQAQHF
CDR3 DNA: TGTGCCAGCAGCTTGGGACGTAATCAGGCCCAGCATTTT

D gene: TRBD1
clone size: NA
J gene: TRBJ1-1
V gene: TRBV11-2
CDR3 protein: CASSFRTGGTEAFF
CDR3 DNA: TGTGCCAGCAGCTTTCGGACAGGGGGAACTGAAGCTTTCTTT

D gene: TRBD1
clone size: NA
J gene: TRBJ1-4
V gene: TRBV5-8
CDR3 protein: CASSFRQGNGKLFF
CDR3 DNA: TGTGCCAGCAGCTTTAGACAGGGGAACGGAAAACTGTTTTTT

D gene: TRBD1
clone size: NA
J gene: TRBJ1-4
V gene: TRBV11-1
CDR3 protein: CASSPGQAEKLFF
CDR3 DNA: TGTGCCAGCAGCCCGGGACAGGCTGAAAAACTGTTTTTT

D gene: NA
clone size: once
J gene: TRBJ2-1
V gene: TRBV15
CDR3 protein: CATSRDPTKAEQFF
CDR3 DNA: TGTGCCACCAGCAGAGATCCCACTAAGGCTGAGCAGTTCTTC

D gene: NA
clone size: NA
J gene: TRBJ1-4
V gene: TRBV25-1
CDR3 protein: CASSERMRVKGNEKLFF
CDR3 DNA: TGTGCCAGCAGTGAAAGGATGAGGGTGAAGGGTAATGAAAAACTGTTTTTT

D gene: TRBD2
clone size: NA
J gene: TRBJ2-1
V gene: TRBV2
CDR3 protein: CASSEEGGPNEQFF
CDR3 DNA: TGTGCCAGCAGTGAAGAGGGAGGGCCCAATGAGCAGTTCTTC

D gene: TRBD1
clone size: NA
J gene: TRBJ2-5
V gene: TRBV5-6
CDR3 protein: CASSFLDRVGETQYF
CDR3 DNA: TGTGCCAGCAGCTTCCTGGACAGGGTGGGGGAGACCCAGTACTTC

D gene: NA
clone size: NA
J gene: TRBJ1-2
V gene: TRBV18
CDR3 protein: CASSPSQNYGYTF
CDR3 DNA: TGTGCCAGCTCACCATCACAGAACTATGGCTACACCTTC

D gene: NA
clone size: NA
J gene: TRBJ1-1
V gene: TRBV18
CDR3 protein: CASSPFEQELNTEAFF
CDR3 DNA: TGTGCCAGCTCCCCCTTTGAACAGGAATTGAACACTGAAGCTTTCTTT

D gene: NA
clone size: NA
J gene: TRBJ2-7
V gene: TRBV7-2
CDR3 protein: CASSLPSLEQYF
CDR3 DNA: TGTGCCAGCAGCCTCCCTAGCCTCGAGCAGTACTTC

D gene: TRBD2
clone size: NA
J gene: TRBJ2-7
V gene: TRBV5-8
CDR3 protein: CASSFGTSGRGRAYEQYF
CDR3 DNA: TGTGCCAGCAGCTTCGGGACTAGCGGGAGGGGTAGGGCCTACGAGCAGTACTTC